What follows describes a single TCR beta chain. The antigen is not known. This may stem from a read error, because a much larger clone lies one nucleotide away. These data are taken from a study of Graves' ophthalmopathy and Graves' hyperthyroidism. All donors with ophthalmopathy were recorded as having moderate-to-severe activity, CAS ≥3, NOSPECS ≥4 and a duration under 3 months. Other autoimmune diseases, uncontrolled infections, pregnancy and lactation each led to patient exclusion. Scientists amplified the TCR beta CDR3 regions from RNA transcripts. RT-PCR was first run with HTBI primers, then multiplex PCR in a second round. TCRdb reprocessed the multiplex PCR reads via MiXCR and lists one record per CDR3 protein. The sample holds 500,000 to 800,000 distinct CDR3 sequences, roughly two fifths seen once. Germline V lookup: CDR1 SGDLS, CDR2 YYNGEE. The CDR3 extends over 13 amino acids. The V end lost 3 bases, the J end lost 4 bases, and 10 bases lay between the germline ends.

Overall study results and limits: The model's ophthalmopathy progression predictions had approximately 71% sensitivity and about 72% specificity. Among thyroid clonotypes expanded above 0.001 frequency, most also appeared in blood.

This clonotype originated in an adult man with Graves' ophthalmopathy. The material sequenced was peripheral blood. The chain couples TRBV9 to TRBJ1-1; TRBD1 might be the D (6 bases). The CDR3 DNA is TGTGCCAGCAGCGCGAAAGGGGGCACTGAAGCTTTCTTT. This translates into CASSAKGGTEAFF.